The rows below give T cell receptor beta chains drawn from one sample of a study of regulatory T cells in long-lasting Graves disease. TCRdb re-analysed the multiplex PCR reads in MiXCR, keeping a single row per CDR3 protein. The table has about 470,000 distinct CDR3 sequences, 20% to 25% seen once; the top ten hold 7% to 9%. This material consisted of peripheral blood mononuclear cells (PBMCs), taken when the disease was refractory, from a patient treated with antithyroid drugs. The receptor set was obtained from a female donor with Graves disease. Both conserved end residues are part of each CDR3. The D gene is left open where the match is weak. Size tells how often a clone was seen (once, few, many) or the class of an expanded clone, and some rows leave it out.

.	TRBV29-1	13	.	TRBJ2-2	TGCAGCGTTGGACATTTGAACACCGGGGAGCTGTTTTTT	CSVGHLNTGELFF
many	TRBV27	14	TRBD1	TRBJ1-1	TGTGCCAGCAGTACCCGGACAGGTCCCCCTGAAGCTTTCTTT	CASSTRTGPPEAFF
.	TRBV6-2/TRBV6-3	14	.	TRBJ2-2	TGTGCCAGCAGTTACACTACCTACACCGGGGAGCTGTTTTTT	CASSYTTYTGELFF
.	TRBV2	17	.	TRBJ2-2	TGTGCCAGCGGGGGTGGGTATTGGCCGGCGAACACCGGGGAGCTGTTTTTT	CASGGGYWPANTGELFF
.	TRBV3-1	13	.	TRBJ2-7	TGTGCCAGCAGCCTACAGGGTCCCTACGAGCAGCACTTC	CASSLQGPYEQHF
many	TRBV20-1	14	.	TRBJ1-2	TGCAGCACCACCGATGGACAAGCGCACTATGGCTACACCTTC	CSTTDGQAHYGYTF
.	TRBV7-2	16	.	TRBJ1-6	TGTGCCAGCAGCTTAGTCCTCCAGGTTTGGAATTCACCCCTCCACTTT	CASSLVLQVWNSPLHF
.	TRBV4-3	15	.	TRBJ1-5	TGCGCCAGCAGCAAGACATCATATAGCAATCAGCCCCAGCATTTT	CASSKTSYSNQPQHF
many	TRBV11-2	17	TRBD1	TRBJ2-2	TGTGCCAGCAGCTTATCTCAGTGGAACAGGGGAGAAGAGGAGCTGTTTTTT	CASSLSQWNRGEEELFF
.	TRBV12-3/TRBV12-4	13	TRBD1	TRBJ2-1	TGTGCCAGCAGGCCCCGGGACAGCAATGAGCAGTTCTTC	CASRPRDSNEQFF
.	TRBV7-8	14	TRBD2	TRBJ2-7	TGTGCCAGCAGCCAAGCGGGGGGATTCTACGAGCAGTACTTC	CASSQAGGFYEQYF
few	TRBV27	13	.	TRBJ1-4	TGTGCCAGCAGTTCGAGGGGCGTTGAAAAACTGTTTTTT	CASSSRGVEKLFF
many	TRBV5-1	13	.	TRBJ1-2	TGCGCCAGCAGCTTGTCAACAGCAAATGGCTACACCTTC	CASSLSTANGYTF
many	TRBV20-1	12	.	TRBJ2-7	TGCAGTGCTAGTCGGGGGAACTACGAGCAGTACTTC	CSASRGNYEQYF
.	TRBV6-2/TRBV6-3	15	.	TRBJ1-5	TGTGCCAGCAGTTACCCGTCTCCTGAAGGACAGCCCCAGCATTTT	CASSYPSPEGQPQHF
.	TRBV19	14	.	TRBJ1-2	TGTGCCAGTAGCATTGGGACACGAGACTATGGCTACACCTTC	CASSIGTRDYGYTF
few	TRBV5-5	13	.	TRBJ1-1	TGTGCCAGCAGCTTGTTTCCCGGGGACCGGGCTTTCTTT	CASSLFPGDRAFF
.	TRBV5-6	16	TRBD2	TRBJ2-2	TGTGCCAGCAGCTTGGAAACTAGCGGGGCTACCGGGGAGCTGTTTTTT	CASSLETSGATGELFF
many	TRBV12-3/TRBV12-4	16	TRBD2	TRBJ2-2	TGTGCCAGCAGTTTGACTAGCGGGAGAATCACCGGGGAGCTGTTTTTT	CASSLTSGRITGELFF
few	TRBV6-2/TRBV6-3	14	.	TRBJ2-5	TGTGCCAGCAGGAGCCTAACTAGTCGGTCGGCCCAGTACTTC	CASRSLTSRSAQYF
many	TRBV10-3	18	TRBD1	TRBJ1-5	TGTGCCATCAGTGAGGTACCCGTCGGGACAGGGATGGGTCAGCCCCAGCATTTT	CAISEVPVGTGMGQPQHF
few	TRBV7-9	14	TRBD1	TRBJ1-1	TGTGCCAGCAGCTACCTAGACAGGGGGGTTGAAGCTTTCTTT	CASSYLDRGVEAFF
few	TRBV15	14	TRBD1	TRBJ1-5	TGTGCCACCAGCAGGTCCACAGGGGATCAGCCCCAGCATTTT	CATSRSTGDQPQHF
.	TRBV27	16	TRBD2	TRBJ2-2	TGTGCCAGCGGATTACTAGCGGGAGTAAGGACCGGGGAGCTGTTTTTT	CASGLLAGVRTGELFF
many	TRBV28	15	TRBD2	TRBJ2-5	TGTGCCAGCAGTTTAGATCTAGCGGGAGGAGAGACCCAGTACTTC	CASSLDLAGGETQYF
many	TRBV2	15	.	TRBJ2-7	TGTGCCAGCAGTGAGGTAGAACGGGGGCCCGGATTCCCGTACTTC	CASSEVERGPGFPYF
.	TRBV20-1	14	TRBD2	TRBJ2-5	TGCAGTGCTAGGGCTAGCGGGTACCAAGAGACCCAGTACTTC	CSARASGYQETQYF
few	TRBV5-6	14	.	TRBJ1-1	TGTGCCAGCAGCTTCCCTGGACCCGGGACTGAAGCTTTCTTT	CASSFPGPGTEAFF
few	TRBV24-1	18	TRBD2	TRBJ2-2	TGTGCCACCAGTGATCCAGGGAGGGAAATAGGAAAGACCGGGGAGCTGTTTTTT	CATSDPGREIGKTGELFF
few	TRBV7-8	15	.	TRBJ2-7	TGTGCCAGCAGCTTAGCTGGGACGGGCTTTTACGAGCAGTACTTC	CASSLAGTGFYEQYF
.	TRBV7-9	15	.	TRBJ1-1	TGTGCCAGCAGCCCGATGACTTCTACGAACACTGAAGCTTTCTTT	CASSPMTSTNTEAFF
many	TRBV6-1	12	.	TRBJ1-2	TGTGCCAGCAGTGACAGGGTCTATGGCTACACCTTC	CASSDRVYGYTF
many	TRBV10-3	12	.	TRBJ1-2	TGTGCCATCAGTGAGACTGATTATGGCTACACCTTC	CAISETDYGYTF
.	TRBV12-3/TRBV12-4	13	.	TRBJ1-2	TGTGCCAGCAGTATCCAGCGGCGGTGGGGCTACACCTTC	CASSIQRRWGYTF
.	TRBV28	15	.	TRBJ2-1	TGTGCCAGCAGTTTATCCGCGGGCAGATACAATGAGCAGTTCTTC	CASSLSAGRYNEQFF
.	TRBV24-1	15	TRBD2	TRBJ2-2	TGTGCCACCGGTGGGCCTAGCGGGAACACCGGGGAGCTGTTTTTT	CATGGPSGNTGELFF
.	TRBV19	14	.	TRBJ1-1	TGTGCCAGTACACAGTCGTCTTTGAACACTGAAGCTTTCTTT	CASTQSSLNTEAFF
few	TRBV10-3	15	TRBD1	TRBJ1-4	TGTGCCATCAGTGAGTCCGGACAGGGGGAAGAAAAACTGTTTTTT	CAISESGQGEEKLFF
.	TRBV20-1	16	TRBD1	TRBJ1-1	TGCAGTGCTACCGGGACAGGGGGTCGGGTGGGCACTGAAGCTTTCTTT	CSATGTGGRVGTEAFF
many	TRBV12-3/TRBV12-4	14	.	TRBJ2-7	TGTGCCAGCAGTCTCCTAACCGGGGCCTACGAGCAGTACTTC	CASSLLTGAYEQYF
few	TRBV6-1	13	.	TRBJ1-5	TGTGCCAGCAACATACAGAGCGCTCAGCCCCAGCATTTT	CASNIQSAQPQHF
.	TRBV5-1	13	.	TRBJ1-2	TGCGCCAGCAGCCAGAGACAGTCTGGGGGCTACACCTTC	CASSQRQSGGYTF
.	TRBV3-1	17	.	TRBJ1-2	TGTGCCAGCAGCCAAGAGGTCGGGACACCGCGGGCCTATGGCTACACCTTC	CASSQEVGTPRAYGYTF
many	TRBV28	14	.	TRBJ1-1	TGTGCCAGCAGGGGACCGCCGATCGACCCTGAAGCTTTCTTT	CASRGPPIDPEAFF
many	TRBV7-9	13	.	TRBJ2-2	TGTGCCAGCAGCTTAGATCAAACCGGGGAGCTGTTTTTT	CASSLDQTGELFF
.	TRBV20-1	14	.	TRBJ1-5	TGCAGTGCTAGAGAAGACAGCCTCAATCAGCCCCAGCATTTT	CSAREDSLNQPQHF
few	TRBV14	18	TRBD2	TRBJ2-3	TGTGCCAGCAGCCAAGACCCCTCTAGCGGGAGGGCCCCCAGGACGCAGTATTTT	CASSQDPSSGRAPRTQYF
many	TRBV6-1	14	.	TRBJ1-1	TGTGCCAGCACCCGTGGGGACGGGAACACTGAAGCTTTCTTT	CASTRGDGNTEAFF
many	TRBV28	15	.	TRBJ1-6	TGTGCCAGCAGTTTATATGAGGGCAGGGATTCACCCCTCCACTTT	CASSLYEGRDSPLHF
many	TRBV20-1	13	.	TRBJ2-5	TGCAGTGCTAGAGAGGCCCCTGGGGAGACCCAGTACTTC	CSAREAPGETQYF
many	TRBV10-3	14	.	TRBJ2-7	TGTGCCATCAGTGGAGGGGGAACGGGACTCGAGCAGTACTTC	CAISGGGTGLEQYF
.	TRBV6-1	14	.	TRBJ1-5	TGTGCCAGCAGTGAGAGGCGGGTCAATCAGCCCCAGCATTTT	CASSERRVNQPQHF
few	TRBV30	15	.	TRBJ2-7	TGTGCCTGGAGGGGGTTCCCCGGGAACACCTACGAGCAGTACTTC	CAWRGFPGNTYEQYF
.	TRBV9	15	TRBD2	TRBJ2-5	TGTGCCAGCAGCGGCGGGACTAGCGGGCAAGAGACCCAGTACTTC	CASSGGTSGQETQYF
.	TRBV19	15	.	TRBJ1-1	TGTGCCAGTAGTATGGGGGTGGCAGGGAGGTCTGAAGCTTTCTTT	CASSMGVAGRSEAFF